This T cell receptor (beta chain) was sequenced for a study of neurological immune-mediated disorders. TCRdb itself ran the 5' RACE reads through MiXCR, one entry per CDR3 protein. The sample carries 39,000 or so distinct CDR3 sequences, roughly 2.5% recorded once. The unsorted libraries originated from 2 million PBMCs kept at -80 C. The length of the CDR3 is 14 residues. Trimming took 0 bases from V and 4 from J, leaving 9 bases between them. The germline CDR1 and CDR2 sequences are SGHRS and YFSETQ. The TCR sequence derives from a man aged 30 to 45 with multiple sclerosis. The chain is built from TRBV5-1 and TRBJ2-3; D remains unclear. Material for sequencing was PBMCs. The CDR3 spells CASSLGLSPDTQYF. CDR3 in DNA: TGCGCCAGCAGCTTGGGACTTTCCCCAGATACGCAGTATTTT. Full variable domain (rest looked up from reference TRBV5-1 and TRBJ2-3): KAGVTQTPRYLIKTRGQQVTLSCSPISGHRSVSWYQQTPGQGLQFLFEYFSETQRNKGNFPGRFSGRQFSNSRSEMNVSTLELGDSALYLCASSLGLSPDTQYFGPGTRLTVL.